This TCR beta chain was obtained from a study of technical replicates of blood from a few donors. Repertoires were generated with immunoSEQ multiplex PCR, while TCRdb's copy carries only in-frame clones and drops some. The sample has approximately 73,000 clones; roughly 93% are singletons. The CDR3 extends over 14 amino acids. Trimming took 11 bases from V and 5 from J; bases not matched to a gene: 15. Germline V CDR1 and CDR2: MNHEY, SMNVEV (reference sequence). This clonotype was sampled from a human donor in good health. The chain has TRBV27 and TRBJ2-7; 7 nucleotides agree with TRBD1. The sample was T cells isolated from PBMCs. The CDR3 DNA reads as TGTGCCCAGCACCGAAAGGGGGCTATTGACGAGCAGTACTTC. This sequence encodes CAQHRKGAIDEQYF.